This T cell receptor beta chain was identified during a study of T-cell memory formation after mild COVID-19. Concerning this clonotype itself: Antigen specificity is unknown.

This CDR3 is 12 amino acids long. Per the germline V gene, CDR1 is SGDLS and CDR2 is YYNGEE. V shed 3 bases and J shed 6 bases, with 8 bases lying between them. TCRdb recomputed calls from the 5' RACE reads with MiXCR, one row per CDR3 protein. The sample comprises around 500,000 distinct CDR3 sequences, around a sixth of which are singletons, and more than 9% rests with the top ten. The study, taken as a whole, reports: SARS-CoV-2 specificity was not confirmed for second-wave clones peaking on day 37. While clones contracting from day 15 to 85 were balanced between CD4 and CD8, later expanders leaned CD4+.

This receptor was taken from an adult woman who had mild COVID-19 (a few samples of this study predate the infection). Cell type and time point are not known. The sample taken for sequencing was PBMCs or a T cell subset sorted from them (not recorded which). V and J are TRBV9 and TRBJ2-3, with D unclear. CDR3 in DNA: TGTGCCAGCAGCGCTGTACGGGATACGCAGTATTTT. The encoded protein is CASSAVRDTQYF.